A single sample gave rise to the 7 T cell receptor beta chains below, sequenced in a study of shared clonotypes between healthy human individuals. Generated by immunoSEQ multiplex PCR, the TCRdb table keeps only in-frame clones and is missing some. The sample includes hundreds of thousands of clones, about 95% of them seen just once. Positive CCR7 selection of CD45RO-negative cells yielded the naive CD8 cells, and terminally differentiated effector memory CD45RA+ cells were excluded. The sequencing sample was made of naive CD8+ T cells sorted from blood. The receptors stem from a woman between 25 and 40 years old in good health.

The chain has TRBV28 and TRBJ1-1, with a weak D call TRBD1 (5 bases). CDR3 length equals 14 residues. The V end was cut by 7 bases, the J end by 7 bases, with 19 bases between. In germline, CDR1 is MDHEN, CDR2 SYDVKM. The CDR3 region is CASNLGLANFEAFF. CDR3 nucleotide sequence: TGTGCCAGCAACTTGGGACTGGCCAATTTTGAAGCTTTCTTT.

This chain links TRBV10-2 with TRBJ2-1; the match to TRBD2 covers 11 bases. The CDR3 extends over 15 amino acids. V was clipped by 8 bases and J by 6 bases; unmatched bases: 9. The germline CDR1 and CDR2 sequences are WSHSY and SAAADI. The CDR3 bases are TGCGCCAGCTCTGGGGAACTAGCGGGAGCCAATGAGCAGTTCTTC. Its protein product is CASSGELAGANEQFF.

This chain connects TRBV5-4 to TRBJ2-2, with 7 nucleotides matching TRBD2. J lost 8 bases, V lost 0 bases, and 13 bases had no gene match. This CDR3 contains 17 residues. From germline, CDR1 is SGHNT and CDR2 YYREEE (reference sequence). The CDR3 DNA is TGTGCCAGCAGCTTGGAGTCGTGGCGGGAGTCGTCAGGGGAGCTGTTTTTT. Protein: CASSLESWRESSGELFF.

On this clone itself: Other DNA sequences of this sample code for an identical CDR3. The chain links TRBV19 to TRBJ2-7; 7 nucleotides line up with TRBD2. The V and J ends lost 6 bases and 0 bases, in that order; junction bases with no gene match: 5. The CDR3 runs 14 residues. Germline V gene data show CDR1 as LNHDA and CDR2 as SQIVND (reference sequence). Written as DNA, the CDR3 is TGTGCCAGTAGCCCAGCGGGGACCTCCTACGAGCAGTACTTC. This encodes CASSPAGTSYEQYF. Based on the CDR3 plus reference TRBV19 and TRBJ2-7, the full variable domain is DGGITQSPKYLFRKEGQNVTLSCEQNLNHDAMYWYRQDPGQGLRLIYYSQIVNDFQKGDIAEGYSVSREKKESFPLTVTSAQKNPTAFYLCASSPAGTSYEQYFGPGTRLTVT.

The chain couples TRBV5-6 to TRBJ2-2; D uncertain. V lost 1 base and J 6 bases, leaving 7 bases between the germline ends. The germline CDR1 and CDR2 sequences are SGHDT and YYEEEE. This CDR3 region has 13 residues. The CDR3 nucleotides are TGTGCCAGCAGCTTGACTCCATCCGGGGAGCTGTTTTTT. It is translated as CASSLTPSGELFF.

The genes are TRBV25-1 and TRBJ2-7; TRBD2 matches at 7 bases. With V trimmed by 2 bases and J by 5 bases, 9 bases remained unmatched. The V gene's germline CDR1 is MGHDK and CDR2 SYGVNS. CDR3 length equals 15 residues. CDR3 loop: CASSEIGGRKNEQYF. The CDR3, as DNA: TGTGCCAGCAGTGAAATAGGCGGGAGAAAGAACGAGCAGTACTTC.

The V call is TRBV27, the J call TRBJ1-1; D perhaps matches TRBD1 (5 bases). Trimming took off 6 bases at V and 3 bases at J, with 11 bases between the two ends. CDR1 is MNHEY and CDR2 is SMNVEV in the germline V gene (reference sequence). This CDR3 region has 13 residues. In DNA, the CDR3 is TGTGCCAGCAGCTGGGGGGGAGACACTGAAGCTTTCTTT. Translated, it gives CASSWGGDTEAFF.